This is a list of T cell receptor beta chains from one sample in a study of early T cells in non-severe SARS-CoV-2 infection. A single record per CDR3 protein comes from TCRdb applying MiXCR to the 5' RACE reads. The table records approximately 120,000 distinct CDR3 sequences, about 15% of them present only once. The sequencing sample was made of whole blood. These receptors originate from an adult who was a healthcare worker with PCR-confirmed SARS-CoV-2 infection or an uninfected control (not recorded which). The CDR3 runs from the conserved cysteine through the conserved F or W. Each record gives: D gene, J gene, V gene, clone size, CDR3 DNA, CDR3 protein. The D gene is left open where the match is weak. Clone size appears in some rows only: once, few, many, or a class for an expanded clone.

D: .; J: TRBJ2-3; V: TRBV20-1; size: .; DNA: TGCAGTGCTGAACAACCCAGGTTAACGGATACGCAGTATTTT; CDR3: CSAEQPRLTDTQYF
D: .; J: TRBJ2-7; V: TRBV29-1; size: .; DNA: TGCAGCGTTGTGGGGTCCTCCTCAGGCGAGCAGTACTTC; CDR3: CSVVGSSSGEQYF
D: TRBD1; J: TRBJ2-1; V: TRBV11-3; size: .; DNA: TGTGCCAGCAGCTCCCGGACAGGGGGAGGCAATGAGCAGTTCTTC; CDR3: CASSSRTGGGNEQFF
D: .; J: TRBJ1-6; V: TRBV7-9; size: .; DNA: TGTGCCAGCAGCTTAGAAAGAAGTTCACCCCTCCACTTT; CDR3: CASSLERSSPLHF
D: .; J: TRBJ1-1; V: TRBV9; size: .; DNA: TGTGCCAGCAGCGTAGGGCAAGGCCGGCTAGGTGAAGCTTTCTTT; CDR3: CASSVGQGRLGEAFF
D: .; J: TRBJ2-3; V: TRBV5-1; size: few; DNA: TGCGCCAGCAGCTTGGAGGCTAGCTATAGCACAGATACGCAGTATTTT; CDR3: CASSLEASYSTDTQYF
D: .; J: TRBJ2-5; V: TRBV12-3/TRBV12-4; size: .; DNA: TGTGCCAGCAGTTTTACTAAGACCCAGTACTTC; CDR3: CASSFTKTQYF
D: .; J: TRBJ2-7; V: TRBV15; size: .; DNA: TGTGCCACCAGCAGAGGGGGGGAGGTGGACGAGCAGTACTTC; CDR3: CATSRGGEVDEQYF
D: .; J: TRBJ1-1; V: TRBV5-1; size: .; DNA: TGCGCCAGCAGCTTCGGACAATCGGTCACTGAAGCTTTCTTT; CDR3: CASSFGQSVTEAFF
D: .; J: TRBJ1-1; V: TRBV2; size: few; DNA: TGTGCCTCCAGAGTGTACGGCACTGAAGCTTTCTTT; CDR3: CASRVYGTEAFF
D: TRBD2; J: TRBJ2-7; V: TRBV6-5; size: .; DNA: TGTGCCAGCAGGACGGGAGGGACCTACGAGCAGTACTTC; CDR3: CASRTGGTYEQYF
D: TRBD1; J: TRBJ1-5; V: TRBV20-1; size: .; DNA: TGCAGTGCTTTCGGGACAGCCTTAAATCAGCCCCAGCATTTT; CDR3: CSAFGTALNQPQHF
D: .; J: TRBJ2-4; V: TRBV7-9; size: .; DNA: TGTGCCAGCAGCTTAGTGAGGGGCTCCGGCATTCAGTACTTC; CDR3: CASSLVRGSGIQYF
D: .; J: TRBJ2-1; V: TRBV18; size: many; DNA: TGTGCCAGCTCACCTCCCGGGCGTTATATGTTGGAGCAGTTCTTC; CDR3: CASSPPGRYMLEQFF
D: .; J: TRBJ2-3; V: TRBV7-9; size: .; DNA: TGTGCCAGCAGCTTAGCGGGGGACACAGATACGCAGTATTTT; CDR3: CASSLAGDTDTQYF
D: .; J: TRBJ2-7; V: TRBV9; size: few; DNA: TGTGCCAGCAGCGTATACAGGGATACCCACGAGCAGTACTTC; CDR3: CASSVYRDTHEQYF
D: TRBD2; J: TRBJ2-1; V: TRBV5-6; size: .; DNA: TGTGCCAGCAGCTCAGCGGGATTCTACAATGAGCAGTTCTTC; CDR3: CASSSAGFYNEQFF
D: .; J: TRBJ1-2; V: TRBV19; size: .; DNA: TGTGCCAGCCTACCCGTTGGGGCAAACTATGGCTACACCTTC; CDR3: CASLPVGANYGYTF
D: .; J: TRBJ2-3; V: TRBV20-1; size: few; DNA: TGCAGTGGGCAGGCCCCAGATACGCAGTATTTT; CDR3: CSGQAPDTQYF
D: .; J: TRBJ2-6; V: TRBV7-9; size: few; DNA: TGTGCCAGCAGCTTCATAAGACTAACCTCTGGGGCCAACGTCCTGACTTTC; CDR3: CASSFIRLTSGANVLTF
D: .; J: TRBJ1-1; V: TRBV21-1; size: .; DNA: TGTGCCAGCAGCACAGACTGCTGTGAAGCTTTCTTT; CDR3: CASSTDCCEAFF
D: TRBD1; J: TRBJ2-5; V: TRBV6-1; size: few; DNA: TGTGCCAGCAGTGAAATTTATGTCGCAGGGGGTAAAGAGACCCAGTACTTC; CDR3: CASSEIYVAGGKETQYF
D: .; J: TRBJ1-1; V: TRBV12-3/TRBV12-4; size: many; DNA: TGTGCCAGCAGTTTTCCCCCTCGATTT; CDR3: CASSFPPRF
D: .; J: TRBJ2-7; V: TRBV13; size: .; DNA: TGTGCCAGCAGAGTACATGGACAGCCCTACGAGCAGTACTTC; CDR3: CASRVHGQPYEQYF
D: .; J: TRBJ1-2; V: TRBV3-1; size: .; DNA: TGTGCCAGCAGCCTGGACGGCTTCCGTGGCTACACCTTC; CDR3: CASSLDGFRGYTF
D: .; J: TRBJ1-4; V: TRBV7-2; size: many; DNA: TGTGCCAGCAGCCAACCTAATGAAAAACTGTTTTTT; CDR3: CASSQPNEKLFF
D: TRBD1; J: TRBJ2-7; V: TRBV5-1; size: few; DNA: TGCGCCAGCAGCTTGGCTATAGGGACAGGGGTCTACGAGCAGTACTTC; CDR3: CASSLAIGTGVYEQYF
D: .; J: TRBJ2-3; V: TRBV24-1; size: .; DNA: TGTGCCACCAGTGATATGTCCACAGATACGCAGTATTTT; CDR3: CATSDMSTDTQYF
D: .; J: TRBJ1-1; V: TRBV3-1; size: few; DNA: TGTGCCAGCAGCCTAGCGGTGGGGGGGCGCACTGAAGCTTTCTTT; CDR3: CASSLAVGGRTEAFF
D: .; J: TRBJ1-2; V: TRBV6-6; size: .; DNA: TGTGCCAGCAGTTCCTCAGGGAAGAATAGCTATGGCTACACCTTC; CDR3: CASSSSGKNSYGYTF
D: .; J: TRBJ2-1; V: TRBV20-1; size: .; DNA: TGCAGTGCTAGAGATCTTGACTCCTACAATGAGCAGTTCTTC; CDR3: CSARDLDSYNEQFF
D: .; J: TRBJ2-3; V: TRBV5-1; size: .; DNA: TGCGCCAGCAACGGGGGGCCGCCTTCAGATACGCAGTATTTT; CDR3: CASNGGPPSDTQYF
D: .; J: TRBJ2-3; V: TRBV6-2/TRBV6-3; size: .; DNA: TGTGCCAGCAGTCTACAGGGCGAACGGCTAACAGATACGCAGTATTTT; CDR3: CASSLQGERLTDTQYF
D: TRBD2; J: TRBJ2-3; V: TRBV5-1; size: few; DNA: TGCGCCAGCAGCCCGCGGACTAGCGGGGGGTCCACAGATACGCAGTATTTT; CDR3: CASSPRTSGGSTDTQYF
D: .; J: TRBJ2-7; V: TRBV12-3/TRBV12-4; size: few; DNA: TGTGCCTCCACGCGGGCGTACCATGGGGAGCAGTACTTC; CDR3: CASTRAYHGEQYF
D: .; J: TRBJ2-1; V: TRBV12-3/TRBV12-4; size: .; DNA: TGTGCCAGCAGCGGAAACAGGATTGGAAATGAGCAGTTCTTC; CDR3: CASSGNRIGNEQFF
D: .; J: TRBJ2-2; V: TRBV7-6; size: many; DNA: TGCGCCAGCAGCTCCCAAGGCGGGACCGGGGAGCTGTTTTTT; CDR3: CASSSQGGTGELFF
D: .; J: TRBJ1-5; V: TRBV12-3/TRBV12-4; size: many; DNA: TGTGCCAGCAGTCCAAATAGCAATCAGCCCCAGCATTTT; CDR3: CASSPNSNQPQHF
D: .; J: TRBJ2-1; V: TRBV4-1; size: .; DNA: TGCGCCAGCAGCCGCTCCGCCCTAGCGTCGCCCTACAATGAGCAGTTCTTC; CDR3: CASSRSALASPYNEQFF
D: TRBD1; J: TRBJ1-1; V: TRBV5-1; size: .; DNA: TGCGCCAGCAGCCCCCGGACAGGGGGCAGTAACACTGAAGCTTTCTTT; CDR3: CASSPRTGGSNTEAFF
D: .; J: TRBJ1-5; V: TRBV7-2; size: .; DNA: TGTGCCAGCAGCTTACTGAGGAGCCAGCCCCAGCATTTT; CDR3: CASSLLRSQPQHF
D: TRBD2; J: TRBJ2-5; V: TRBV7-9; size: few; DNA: TGTGCCAGCAGCTTAACTAGCGGGGGAGGAGAGACCCAGTACTTC; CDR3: CASSLTSGGGETQYF